These 15 T cell receptor beta chains were sequenced from one sample in a study of T-cell reconstitution after alpha-beta-depleted transplantation in children (dated by TCRdb to 2016 to 2017). Library construction relied on PCR. Instrument used: Illumina HiSeq 2500. Molecular barcoding was employed in the preparation of TCR libraries, with unique molecular identifiers being used to normalize TCRbeta repertoire quantification. TCRdb took the public reads, trimmed them with fastp at Q25, ran MiXCR for clone calling and kept in-frame beta chains. Each CDR3 protein gets just one entry, which takes the most common genes and DNA from the rows behind it. This sample holds approximately 350,000 distinct CDR3 sequences; around 15% were observed only once. About 41% of the sample lies in the top ten. The treatment or condition label corresponds to: allogeneic hematopoietic cell transplantation with graft depleted of TCRalphabeta T cells and CD19 B cells.

The sample was PBMCs, mostly from graft donor cells, taken 360 days after TCRalphabeta/CD19-depleted stem cell transplant. These receptors all come from a male patient aged 2-15 years who had a stem cell transplant for acute lymphoblastic leukemia, so the T cells may come from the graft donor.

This chain uses TRBV6-1 with TRBJ2-7; perhaps TRBD2 as D (6 bases). This CDR3 comprises 13 residues. The V gene lost 4 bases and the J gene lost 6 bases, with 13 bases spanning the gap. CDR1 MNHNS and CDR2 SASEGT come from the germline V gene. The CDR3 protein is CASSVTSRLEQYF. Written as DNA, the CDR3 is TGTGCCAGCAGTGTCACTAGCCGGCTCGAGCAGTACTTC.

This clonotype was seen a handful of times. This chain links TRBV7-2 with TRBJ2-2; a possible D gene is TRBD1 (5 bases). Trimming pared 3 bases from V and 6 bases from J, leaving 17 bases between. The germline V gene has CDR1 SGHTA and CDR2 FQGNSA. This CDR3 comprises 16 residues. The CDR3 reads CASSLSRSGWAGELFF. The CDR3 nucleotides are TGTGCCAGCAGCTTGAGTCGGTCAGGGTGGGCCGGGGAGCTGTTTTTT.

This clonotype was picked up many times. The chain links TRBV10-3 to TRBJ2-7, with D possibly called TRBD1 or TRBD2 (5 bases each). The germline V gene has CDR1 ENHRY and CDR2 SYGVKD. CDR3 length equals 13 residues. V lost 4 bases to trimming and J lost 2 bases, with 9 bases between them. In nucleotides, the CDR3 is TGTGCCATCAGTGTTGGGGGACCCTACGAGCAGTACTTC. As protein: CAISVGGPYEQYF.

V usage is TRBV4-3 and J usage is TRBJ2-1; 11 bases map to TRBD2. Germline lookup yields CDR1 LGHNA and CDR2 YSLEER. V gave up 5 bases and J gave up 5 bases; unmatched junction bases: 5. The CDR3 is 15 amino acids. The DNA for the CDR3 is TGCGCCAGCAGCGGAGGACTAGCGGGCGACAATGAGCAGTTCTTC. This encodes CASSGGLAGDNEQFF.

This clonotype has ten or more counts. The CDR3 is CASSFRDSPYGYTF. The CDR3 region has the DNA TGTGCCAGCAGTTTTAGGGACAGCCCTTATGGCTACACCTTC. The chain joins TRBV6-5 to TRBJ1-2; 7 positions match TRBD1. The germline gives CDR1 MNHEY, CDR2 SVGAGI. This CDR3 contains 14 residues. Losses at the gene ends were 4 bases for V and 5 bases for J; bases not matched to a gene: 7.

This clonotype was picked up many times. The chain has TRBV5-1 and TRBJ2-2; 7 bases map to TRBD1. Germline CDR1 is SGHRS and CDR2 is YFSETQ. The CDR3 has 16 residues. The junction had 6 bases not matched to a gene; V was cut back by 4 bases and J by 0 bases. DNA of the CDR3: TGCGCCAGCAGCCCAGGGGGTCCCTCGAACACCGGGGAGCTGTTTTTT. Its translation is CASSPGGPSNTGELFF. The entire variable domain, with the rest obtained from reference TRBV5-1 and TRBJ2-2, is as follows: KAGVTQTPRYLIKTRGQQVTLSCSPISGHRSVSWYQQTPGQGLQFLFEYFSETQRNKGNFPGRFSGRQFSNSRSEMNVSTLELGDSALYLCASSPGGPSNTGELFFGEGSRLTVL.

This chain links TRBV30 with TRBJ2-3, with D perhaps TRBD2 (8 bases). CDR3 length: 14 amino acids. V was pared by 5 bases and J by 2 bases, with 14 bases between. Looked up from germline, CDR1 is GTSNPN and CDR2 is SVGIG (reference sequence). DNA for the CDR3: TGTGCCTGGGCGGGGGGACAGTCCACAGATACGCAGTATTTT. This gives the protein CAWAGGQSTDTQYF.

This clonotype has at least ten counts. This chain connects TRBV12-3 or TRBV12-4 to TRBJ2-1, with a tentative D call TRBD2 (5 bases). The CDR3 has 16 residues. V was shortened by 5 bases and J by 0 bases, with 14 bases between the two germline ends. CDR3 amino acids: CASSPERLPSYNEQFF. DNA for the CDR3: TGTGCCAGCAGTCCCGAGCGGCTTCCCTCCTACAATGAGCAGTTCTTC.

This clonotype appeared many times. V and J are TRBV6-2 or TRBV6-3 and TRBJ2-2; TRBD2 matches at 10 bases. Germline V gene sequence: CDR1 MNHEY, CDR2 SVGEGT. This CDR3 is built from 16 residues. The V and J ends lost 4 bases and 5 bases, in that order; junction bases with no gene match: 7. The CDR3 sequence: CASSSSSGSWTGELFF. The CDR3 region has the DNA TGTGCCAGCAGTTCCTCTAGCGGGAGTTGGACCGGGGAGCTGTTTTTT.

This clonotype was counted only a few times. The chain joins TRBV6-2 or TRBV6-3 to TRBJ2-1, with 14 bases matching TRBD2. The V gene's germline CDR1 is MNHEY and CDR2 SVGEGT. J lost 7 bases, V lost 8 bases, and 13 bases had no gene match. The CDR3 spans 17 residues. This CDR3 reads CASRRTSGRTHTNEQFF. CDR3 sequence (DNA): TGTGCCAGCCGACGGACTAGCGGGAGGACCCACACGAATGAGCAGTTCTTC.

This clonotype was counted a few times. This chain joins TRBV2 and TRBJ2-1, with D uncertain. Trimming stripped 5 bases from V and 4 bases from J, with 9 bases between. CDR3 length equals 13 residues. The germline V gene has CDR1 SNHLY and CDR2 FYNNEI. The CDR3, as DNA: TGTGCCAGCAGTCATCTACGGTACAATGAGCAGTTCTTC. Encoded protein: CASSHLRYNEQFF.

V usage is TRBV15 and J usage is TRBJ2-6; D is uncertain. The germline V gene has CDR1 LNHNV and CDR2 YYDKDF (reference sequence). The CDR3 has 15 residues. V was trimmed by 1 base and J by 2 bases, leaving 6 bases between them. CDR3 residues: CATSRGPTGANVLTF. The CDR3, as DNA: TGTGCCACCAGCAGAGGTCCGACTGGGGCCAACGTCCTGACTTTC.

CDR3 sequence (DNA): TGTGCCACCTCCGGGACTAGCGGGATTACCTTGACCGGGGAGCTGTTTTTT. This gives the protein CATSGTSGITLTGELFF. V usage is TRBV3-1 and J usage is TRBJ2-2, with TRBD2 matching over 13 bases. The trim removed 10 bases at V and 5 bases at J, leaving 13 bases unmatched. Germline values: CDR1 LGHDT, CDR2 YNNKEL (reference sequence). The CDR3 has 17 residues.

The chain recombines TRBV5-1 with TRBJ2-3; the D gene is possibly TRBD1 (5 bases). Germline-derived CDR1 and CDR2 are SGHRS and YFSETQ. The length of the CDR3 is 15 residues. The V and J ends lost 0 bases and 4 bases respectively, with 12 bases between them. CDR3 sequence: CASSLGPRDPDTQYF. In nucleotides, the CDR3 is TGCGCCAGCAGCTTGGGTCCCAGGGATCCAGATACGCAGTATTTT.

This clonotype was seen a handful of times. The chain links TRBV5-1 to TRBJ1-1; possible D gene TRBD1, 5 bases. In germline, CDR1 is SGHRS, CDR2 YFSETQ. CDR3 size: 15 residues. V was pared by 2 bases and J by 7 bases, with 18 bases between. The CDR3 DNA reads TGCGCCAGCAGCTTACAACCGGGACCGACATTTGAAGCTTTCTTT. Translation: CASSLQPGPTFEAFF.